A single T cell receptor beta chain is shown here with its context. Antigen specificity is unknown. V lost 4 bases to trimming and J lost 5 bases; unmatched junction nucleotides: 5. The CDR3 totals 14 residues. Germline CDR1 is SEHNR and CDR2 is FQNEAQ (reference sequence). The sample originates from a study of T-cell memory formation after mild COVID-19. On the study more broadly: For the most part, TCR clusters were specific to one donor.

TCRdb reprocessed the 5' RACE reads with MiXCR, giving one entry per CDR3 protein. The sample yields under 150,000 distinct CDR3 sequences, 15% to 20% seen once. Study results and limitations: Day 15 to 85 contracting clones showed balanced CD4/CD8; later expanders leaned CD4+.

The chain is built from TRBV7-9 and TRBJ2-5; 9 nucleotides match TRBD2. Sequencing was done on a sample of PBMCs or a T cell subset sorted from them (not recorded which). The TCR was taken from an adult woman who had mild COVID-19 (a few samples of this study predate the infection). Cell type and time point are not known. CDR3 coding DNA: TGTGCCAGCAGCTGGGGACTAGCTGGGGAGACCCAGTACTTC. This translates into CASSWGLAGETQYF.